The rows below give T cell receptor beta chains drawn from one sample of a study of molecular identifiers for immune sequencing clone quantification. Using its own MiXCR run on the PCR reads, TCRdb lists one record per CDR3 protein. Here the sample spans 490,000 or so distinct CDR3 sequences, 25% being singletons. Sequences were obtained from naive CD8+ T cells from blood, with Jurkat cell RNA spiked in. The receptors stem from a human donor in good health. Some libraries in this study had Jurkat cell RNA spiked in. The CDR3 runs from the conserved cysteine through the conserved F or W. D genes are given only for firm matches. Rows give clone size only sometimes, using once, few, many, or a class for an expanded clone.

TGTGCCAGCAGCTTGCTTGCAACTAATGAAAAACTGTTTTTT,CASSLLATNEKLFF,many,.,TRBV7-2,TRBJ1-4
TGTGCCAGCAGCCAGGATTTTGCGGGGGTAAGCACAGATACGCAGTATTTT,CASSQDFAGVSTDTQYF,.,TRBD2,TRBV3-1,TRBJ2-3
TGTGCCAGTGGGACAGCCGATAGCAATCAGCCCCAGCATTTT,CASGTADSNQPQHF,.,TRBD1,TRBV6-2/TRBV6-3,TRBJ1-5
TGTGCCAGCACCCAAGGGCGAGAGACCCAGTACTTC,CASTQGRETQYF,few,.,TRBV11-2,TRBJ2-5
TGTGCCAGCAGCTTTACAGGGACGGGTGAGCAGTTCTTC,CASSFTGTGEQFF,.,.,TRBV7-3,TRBJ2-1
TGCGCCAGCAGCCGAGCAGGGAACTATGGCTACACCTTC,CASSRAGNYGYTF,.,.,TRBV4-3,TRBJ1-2
TGCAGTGCCAAGAGAGGTCGTTCTGGAAACACCATATATTTT,CSAKRGRSGNTIYF,.,.,TRBV20-1,TRBJ1-3
TGTGCCAGCAGCCTCTCGGGAGGAGCTGCTGAAGCTCTCTTT,CASSLSGGAAEALF,.,.,TRBV9,TRBJ1-1
TGCAGTGCTAGAGACGGACAGGGGGTACACGAGCAGTACTTC,CSARDGQGVHEQYF,few,TRBD1,TRBV20-1,TRBJ2-7
TGCAGTGCTGGAGATTCACACCAGGGGGCTGGAGAGACCCAGTACTTC,CSAGDSHQGAGETQYF,.,TRBD1,TRBV20-1,TRBJ2-5
TGTGCCAGCAGCCAAGATATGGGACAGCCCCAGCATTTT,CASSQDMGQPQHF,many,.,TRBV4-2,TRBJ1-5
TGTGCCAGCAGTATGAGGACTAGCGGGAGTTACGAGCAGTACTTC,CASSMRTSGSYEQYF,.,TRBD2,TRBV28,TRBJ2-7
TGTGCCACCAGTGGCCCCCTCGGTAGCGGGGAGACCCAGTACTTC,CATSGPLGSGETQYF,.,TRBD2,TRBV24-1,TRBJ2-5
TGTGCCAGCAGCCTAGGACGGGAAACCTACGAGCAGTACTTC,CASSLGRETYEQYF,many,.,TRBV5-6,TRBJ2-7
TGTGCCAGTAGTGACCACTTCCGGGACACTTTTAACTATGGCTACACCTTC,CASSDHFRDTFNYGYTF,.,.,TRBV19,TRBJ1-2
TGTGCCAGCAGCGCCGCGACGGGCAATCAGCCCCAGCATTTT,CASSAATGNQPQHF,.,.,TRBV13,TRBJ1-5
TGTGCCAGCAGTTTACTCCGACTAGCGTCCATAGATACGCAGTATTTT,CASSLLRLASIDTQYF,.,TRBD2,TRBV27,TRBJ2-3
TGTGCCAGCAGTTACGTGGCTAGCGGGACCTCCAATGAGCAGTTCTTC,CASSYVASGTSNEQFF,.,TRBD2,TRBV6-6,TRBJ2-1
TGCAGCGTCAACAGGGAGGACACTGAAGCTTTCTTT,CSVNREDTEAFF,many,.,TRBV29-1,TRBJ1-1
TGCGCCAGCAGCCAAGGGACAGGGCTAACCTACGAGCAGTACTTC,CASSQGTGLTYEQYF,few,TRBD1,TRBV4-1,TRBJ2-7
TGTGCCAGCAGCCCAGGACTAGGTGCTAACACCGGGGAGCTGTTTTTT,CASSPGLGANTGELFF,once,TRBD2,TRBV7-9,TRBJ2-2
TGTGCCAGCAGTTTATTCCCAGGACTAGAGAGCACAGATACGCAGTATTTT,CASSLFPGLESTDTQYF,many,TRBD2,TRBV28,TRBJ2-3
TGTGCCAGCAGCCCCCACGGAGAAGGGGACGAGCAGTACTTC,CASSPHGEGDEQYF,many,.,TRBV5-4,TRBJ2-7
TGTGCCAGCAGCCCTAGGACAGGGGCGACTGCCCGGGGATACGAGCAGTACTTC,CASSPRTGATARGYEQYF,many,TRBD1,TRBV7-9,TRBJ2-7
TGTGCCACCAGCAACCCACTAGCGGGAGGGCCAGATACGCAGTATTTT,CATSNPLAGGPDTQYF,.,TRBD2,TRBV15,TRBJ2-3
TGTGCCAGCAGCCCTGAGCGGAACTACAATGAGCAGTTCTTC,CASSPERNYNEQFF,many,.,TRBV5-6,TRBJ2-1
TGCGCCAGCAGCCAATCGGGACTAGCGGAAAGTAACGAGCAGTACTTC,CASSQSGLAESNEQYF,once,TRBD2,TRBV4-3,TRBJ2-7
TGTGCCAGCAGCGAAACAGGCCTCTCTGGAAACACCATATATTTT,CASSETGLSGNTIYF,.,.,TRBV7-9,TRBJ1-3
TGCGCCAGCAGCCAAGTAGGACAGGGTGCTTCACCCCTCCACTTT,CASSQVGQGASPLHF,many,TRBD1,TRBV4-1,TRBJ1-6
TGTGCCTGGAGACCCCGGGACTCCTACGAGCAGTACTTC,CAWRPRDSYEQYF,few,.,TRBV30,TRBJ2-7
TGCGCCAGCAGCCCCGACCCGACAGGGACTAACTATGGCTACACCTTC,CASSPDPTGTNYGYTF,.,TRBD1,TRBV4-3,TRBJ1-2
TGCGCCAGCATGGGGCGGGGAGCCCACTCAGAGACCCAGTACTTC,CASMGRGAHSETQYF,few,.,TRBV25-1,TRBJ2-5
TGCAGTGCTAAACCCAGCGGTAGAGCGGTATACGAGCAGTACTTC,CSAKPSGRAVYEQYF,.,.,TRBV20-1,TRBJ2-7
TGTGCCAGCAGTTTACGTCGGAACTCCTACAATGAGCAGTTCTTC,CASSLRRNSYNEQFF,.,.,TRBV28,TRBJ2-1
TGTGCCGGCAGCCCCCGGGCAGGAGCCAGTTTGAATACGCAGTATTTT,CAGSPRAGASLNTQYF,.,.,TRBV7-9,TRBJ2-3
TGTGCCAGCCTTAACCCCCCGAACACTGAAGCTTTCTTT,CASLNPPNTEAFF,.,.,TRBV12-3/TRBV12-4,TRBJ1-1
TGCAGCGTTGAGGGAGGCGGGGGTTGGGACGAGCAGTACTTC,CSVEGGGGWDEQYF,many,TRBD2,TRBV29-1,TRBJ2-7
TGTGCCAGCAGCTTAGGACAGGAGTACACCGGGGAGCTGTTTTTT,CASSLGQEYTGELFF,once,.,TRBV7-9,TRBJ2-2
TGTGCCAGCAGCTTTTGGGTCCCTCAGGGGGGTATTAGCAATCAGCCCCAGCATTTT,CASSFWVPQGGISNQPQHF,many,TRBD1,TRBV5-6,TRBJ1-5
TGTGCCAGCAGCTTAGAGACAGGGGTGACCTCCTACGAGCAGTACTTC,CASSLETGVTSYEQYF,many,TRBD1,TRBV7-2,TRBJ2-7
TGTGCCAGCAGCCCCCCCAACGTGGCAGATACGCAGTATTTT,CASSPPNVADTQYF,few,.,TRBV7-2,TRBJ2-3
TGTGCCAGCAGCGCGGGCCTTGGGAATGAGCAGTTCTTC,CASSAGLGNEQFF,.,.,TRBV2,TRBJ2-1
TGTGCCATCTCAGCCGGGAGTGTCTACGAGCAGTACTTC,CAISAGSVYEQYF,few,.,TRBV10-3,TRBJ2-7
TGTGCCACCAGCAGAGATCCTACCAATGAGCAGTTCTTC,CATSRDPTNEQFF,.,.,TRBV15,TRBJ2-1